These T cell receptor beta chains were read from a single sample in a study of identical twins' blood T cells. In TCRdb, the 5' RACE reads were re-called with MiXCR into one record per CDR3 protein. The sample yields 300,000 to 400,000 distinct CDR3 sequences, roughly 28% seen once. The sample comprised PBMCs. The receptors were sampled from a woman aged 18 to 50 in good health. Each CDR3 is given with its conserved first and last residue. D genes are given only for firm matches. The size of a clone is reported for some rows only, either as once, few or many, or as a class for expanded clones.

abundance,v_gene,j_gene,d_gene,CDR3nt,CDR3aa
few,TRBV20-1,TRBJ2-3,TRBD2,TGCAGTGCTTCTCCCACTAGCGGGGGACCGAAGGATACGCAGTATTTT,CSASPTSGGPKDTQYF
few,TRBV10-3,TRBJ1-2,TRBD1,TGTGCCATCAGCGGGACAGGGGGCCCTATTAAGGGCTACACCTTC,CAISGTGGPIKGYTF
NA,TRBV9,TRBJ1-2,NA,TGTGCCAGCAGCGTAGATGCAGGGTCCTCTAACTATGGCTACACCTTC,CASSVDAGSSNYGYTF
NA,TRBV5-1,TRBJ2-1,NA,TGCGCCAGCAGCTTGGAATCCCTCCCAAGGAATGAGCAGTTCTTC,CASSLESLPRNEQFF
few,TRBV20-1,TRBJ1-3,NA,TGCAGTGCTAGAGAGGGAGGCTCTGGAAACACCATATATTTT,CSAREGGSGNTIYF
NA,TRBV9,TRBJ1-2,NA,TGTGCCAGCAGCGCCTGGGTAGAACTATATGGCTACACCTTC,CASSAWVELYGYTF
NA,TRBV15,TRBJ1-2,NA,TGTGCCACCAGCAGAGGAGGAGAGGATATCACCTTC,CATSRGGEDITF
NA,TRBV5-1,TRBJ1-3,NA,TGCGCCAGCAGCATTGCATTCGGAAACACCATATATTTT,CASSIAFGNTIYF
few,TRBV11-2,TRBJ2-7,NA,TGTGCCAGCAGCTTAGCGGGGGCCCCCTACGAGCAGTACTTC,CASSLAGAPYEQYF
few,TRBV29-1,TRBJ1-3,NA,TGCAGCGCCGAGGGCAGGGACTCTGGAAACACCATATATTTT,CSAEGRDSGNTIYF
NA,TRBV20-1,TRBJ2-1,TRBD2,TGCAGTGCTAGAGGAGGGGTAGCGGGACTTAATGAGCAGTTCTTC,CSARGGVAGLNEQFF
few,TRBV29-1,TRBJ1-1,NA,TGCAGCGTCAGGGGCGACGGTCCCGGGGCTTTCTTT,CSVRGDGPGAFF
NA,TRBV6-1,TRBJ2-1,NA,TGTGCCAGCAGTCAGGATTCGAGTGAGCAGCTCTTC,CASSQDSSEQLF
NA,TRBV19,TRBJ1-3,NA,TGTGCCAGTAGTACCAAGAGCACAGGGCTGGGAGGAAGCACCATATATTTT,CASSTKSTGLGGSTIYF
few,TRBV27,TRBJ2-2,NA,TGTGCCAGCAGTTTATCCCCCGGAGTCGCCGGGGAGCTGTTTTTT,CASSLSPGVAGELFF
NA,TRBV14,TRBJ2-5,NA,TGTGCCAGCAGCCAATTTCGCAAAGAGACCCAGTACTTC,CASSQFRKETQYF
NA,TRBV5-1,TRBJ1-1,NA,TGCGCCAGCAGCCTTGTACACAGGGACCAACTGAACACTGAAGCTTTCTTT,CASSLVHRDQLNTEAFF
NA,TRBV9,TRBJ1-1,TRBD1,TGTGCCAGCAGCGTGGGACAGGGCTATCGGGCTTTCTTT,CASSVGQGYRAFF
once,TRBV29-1,TRBJ2-1,TRBD2,TGCAGTGTTGAAGAGGTGGCGGGGGGGCCAAGCAATGAGCAGTTCTTC,CSVEEVAGGPSNEQFF
NA,TRBV2,TRBJ1-5,NA,TGTGCCAGCAGTCGATTGGAGGGTTCCGGCAATCAGCCCCAGCATTTT,CASSRLEGSGNQPQHF
few,TRBV28,TRBJ2-3,TRBD2,TGTGCCAGCAGTTTTAGCCAGCGGGGGGTCACAGATACGCAGTATTTT,CASSFSQRGVTDTQYF
NA,TRBV20-1,TRBJ1-2,NA,TGCAGTGCCGGCCCCGGTGGCCAAACTAACTATGGCTACACCTTC,CSAGPGGQTNYGYTF
NA,TRBV4-2,TRBJ1-3,NA,TGTGCCAGCAGCCTTATGACGGATTTTCGCTCTGGAAACACCATATATTTT,CASSLMTDFRSGNTIYF
NA,TRBV6-5,TRBJ1-4,NA,TGTGCCAGCAAGGGGCAGTTCTCGGATGAAAAACTGTTTTTT,CASKGQFSDEKLFF
few,TRBV6-5,TRBJ2-1,NA,TGTGCCAGCAGTAGGGGCATGTCCTACAATGAGCAGTTCTTC,CASSRGMSYNEQFF
many,TRBV5-1,TRBJ1-1,NA,TGCGCCAGCAGCTTGGCCAGGGGGAACACTGAAGCTTTCTTT,CASSLARGNTEAFF
few,TRBV29-1,TRBJ1-5,NA,TGCAGCGTTGTTACAGCTAGCAATCAGCCCCAGCATTTT,CSVVTASNQPQHF
NA,TRBV7-9,TRBJ1-5,NA,TGTGCCAGCAGCCCGACACAAGTTCCATCGCCCCAGCATTTT,CASSPTQVPSPQHF
NA,TRBV7-2,TRBJ1-3,NA,TGTGCCAGCAGCCTCACGGACGGAAACACCATATATTTT,CASSLTDGNTIYF
once,TRBV7-8,TRBJ1-2,NA,TGTGCCAGCAGCTTCGGAGGCATCTACACCTTC,CASSFGGIYTF
NA,TRBV29-1,TRBJ1-4,NA,TGCAGCGTGGAACGGGGTGAAAAACTGTTTTTT,CSVERGEKLFF
NA,TRBV6-1,TRBJ1-3,TRBD1,TGTGCCAGCACGCAGGGGGCCCCAGGAAACACCATATATTTT,CASTQGAPGNTIYF
NA,TRBV2,TRBJ1-1,NA,TGTGCCAGCAGTGATCGGGCTATCACTGAAGCTTTCTTT,CASSDRAITEAFF
NA,TRBV7-8,TRBJ2-3,NA,TGTGCCAGCAGCTCTACACATGACGGACGCACAGATACGCAGTATTTT,CASSSTHDGRTDTQYF
many,TRBV29-1,TRBJ2-2,NA,TGCAGCGCCTACAAGTTAACCGGGGAGCTGTTTTTT,CSAYKLTGELFF
once,TRBV9,TRBJ1-2,TRBD1,TGTGCCAGCAGCGTAGGGACAGGCCTTCGGTATGGCTACACCTTC,CASSVGTGLRYGYTF
few,TRBV24-1,TRBJ2-1,TRBD1,TGTGCCACCAGTACGGGGGACAGGGTGCAGTTCTTC,CATSTGDRVQFF
few,TRBV5-1,TRBJ1-2,TRBD1,TGCGCCAGCAGCTCGCTGGGGCAGGGGGCGAACTATGGCTACACCTTC,CASSSLGQGANYGYTF
few,TRBV11-2,TRBJ2-5,TRBD2,TGTGCCAGCAGTCCGATGACTAGCGGGTGGAGTAAGACCCAGTACTTC,CASSPMTSGWSKTQYF
many,TRBV12-5,TRBJ2-3,NA,TGTGCTAGTGGTTTGGTAGCAGGGACAAATACGCAGTATTTT,CASGLVAGTNTQYF
few,TRBV5-1,TRBJ1-2,TRBD1,TGCGCCAGCAGCTTGGATGGGACAGGGAACTATGGCTACACCTTC,CASSLDGTGNYGYTF
few,TRBV20-1,TRBJ2-7,NA,TGCAGTGCCCCGAGAGAAGCCTACGAGCAGTACTTC,CSAPREAYEQYF
NA,TRBV7-2,TRBJ2-3,TRBD1,TGTGCCAGCAGCTTGACAGGGAACGCAGATACGCAGTATTTT,CASSLTGNADTQYF
many,TRBV27,TRBJ2-6,NA,TGTGCCAGCAGGGCCTCTGGGGCCAACGTCCTGACTTTC,CASRASGANVLTF
once,TRBV7-2,TRBJ2-3,NA,TGTGCCAACAGCTTCAAAGGGTGGGGGCAGTATTTT,CANSFKGWGQYF
few,TRBV6-2/TRBV6-3,TRBJ2-7,TRBD1,TGTGCCAGCAGTTCGGGGACAGATTCCTACGAGCAGTACTTC,CASSSGTDSYEQYF
NA,TRBV6-5,TRBJ1-6,NA,TGTGCCAGCAGCCGGACAGATTCACCCCTCCACTTT,CASSRTDSPLHF
NA,TRBV3-1,TRBJ2-4,TRBD2,TGTGCCAGCAGCCAAGATCCCCTAGGGAGGGTCATTCAGTACTTC,CASSQDPLGRVIQYF
few,TRBV19,TRBJ2-7,NA,TGTGCCAGTACCGGGACTCGCTACGAGCAGTACTTC,CASTGTRYEQYF
NA,TRBV2,TRBJ1-1,NA,TGTGCCAGCAGGACGGTGGGAGGTTCGACTGAAGCTTTCTTT,CASRTVGGSTEAFF